This TCR beta chain was captured by sequencing in a study of PD-1 blockade in classical Hodgkin lymphoma. Whole-study context: Patients were treated with nivolumab at 3 mg/kg, and this was given intravenously every 2 weeks.

Study-wide points: Newly diagnosed patients had diversity similar to the baseline diversity of complete responders. CD8+ TCR diversity did not rise significantly by C4D1, unlike CD4+.

As regards this clone: Its antigen is currently unknown.

Every patient experienced relapse after autologous stem cell transplantation, and brentuximab vedotin exposure varied. Patients' outcomes at their best amounted to complete response, partial response or progressive disease. Data came from immunoSEQ multiplex PCR; TCRdb stores just in-frame clones and leaves some out. The sample carries 90,000 to 120,000 clones, around 89% recorded once. Germline V gene sequence: CDR1 SEHNR, CDR2 FQNEAQ (reference sequence). Trimming pared 2 bases from V and 5 bases from J, leaving 19 bases between. The CDR3 has 17 residues. The sequencing used peripheral blood mononuclear cells (PBMCs), collected before the second cycle of nivolumab. The chain combines TRBV7-9 with TRBJ2-1; a weak D match, TRBD2 (5 bases). The sequence derives from a human donor with classical Hodgkin lymphoma. Written as DNA, the CDR3 is TGTGCCAGCAGCTTACCTCCGGCTAGCAGGAAAAACAATGAGCAGTTCTTC. Translation gives CASSLPPASRKNNEQFF.